The 20 T cell receptor beta chains reported below all come from one sample, sequenced in a study of human T cells and chemical hapten exposure. TCRdb analysed the RACE reads with MiXCR anew, one entry per CDR3 protein. The sample includes 300,000 to 450,000 distinct CDR3 sequences, 4.5% to 6% of them seen just once. Specified time point: pre-sensitization, week 0. Treatment defined: therapeutic diphenylcyclopropenone sensitization with weekly scalp DPC. The specimen was whole blood, collected in connection with sensitization to the hapten diphenylcyclopropenone (DPC). Receptors originate from a woman aged 45 to 65 with alopecia areata. Some clones in this sample may be carry-over from other donors' samples.

The table lists this clonotype with a few counts. The chain carries TRBV29-1 and TRBJ2-7, with 9 nucleotides matching TRBD1. The ends lost 6 bases at V and 1 base at J; junction bases unmatched: 4. CDR3 length: 13 residues. Germline values: CDR1 SQVTM, CDR2 ANQGSEA. The CDR3 is CSVTGGWSYEQYF. The DNA of the CDR3 is TGCAGCGTCACAGGGGGCTGGTCCTACGAGCAGTACTTC.

The chain employs TRBV2 and TRBJ1-1; D might be TRBD1 (5 bases). CDR3 length equals 13 residues. The V end lost 4 bases, the J end lost 1 base, and 7 bases lay between the germline ends. Germline V gene data show CDR1 as SNHLY and CDR2 as FYNNEI. The CDR3 loop reads CASSGDANTEAFF. The CDR3 DNA is TGTGCCAGCAGTGGGGACGCGAACACTGAAGCTTTCTTT. Looking up the rest from reference TRBV2 and TRBJ1-1 gives the full variable domain: EPEVTQTPSHQVTQMGQEVILRCVPISNHLYFYWYRQILGQKVEFLVSFYNNEISEKSEIFDDQFSVERPDGSNFTLKIRSTKLEDSAMYFCASSGDANTEAFFGQGTRLTVV.

V is TRBV12-3 or TRBV12-4 and J is TRBJ2-7; D is possibly TRBD2 (5 bases). There are 14 residues in the CDR3. V lost 5 bases to trimming and J lost 3 bases, with 14 bases between them. CDR3 in DNA: TGTGCCAGCAGTACTGGAGAGGGATACTACGAGCAGTACTTC. Its translation is CASSTGEGYYEQYF.

This clonotype was counted only a few times. CDR3 in DNA: TGCAGTGCTAGAGATTCGCGGGGCCACTATGGCTACACCTTC. Translating it yields CSARDSRGHYGYTF. This chain joins TRBV20-1 and TRBJ1-2; D is possibly TRBD1 (5 bases). The V gene's germline CDR1 is DFQATT and CDR2 SNEGSKA (reference sequence). V lost 0 bases and J 3 bases, leaving 11 bases between the germline ends. The length of the CDR3 is 14 residues.

In its sample, this clonotype was seen many times. V gene TRBV12-3 or TRBV12-4 combines with J gene TRBJ2-4; D unclear. Trimming left V 3 bases short and J 0 bases short, with 6 bases between. The CDR3 spans 14 residues. The CDR3 protein is CASSFGIAKNIQYF. CDR3 coding DNA: TGTGCCAGCAGTTTCGGAATAGCCAAAAACATTCAGTACTTC.

This clonotype was observed a few times. V and J are TRBV4-2 and TRBJ1-1; D is unresolved. Trimming stripped 1 base from V and 1 base from J, with 10 bases between. The CDR3 extends over 15 amino acids. In germline, CDR1 is LGHNA, CDR2 YNFKEQ. CDR3 nucleotides: TGTGCCAGCAGCCAAGGGGCCGCTGGGAACACTGAAGCTTTCTTT. Its protein is CASSQGAAGNTEAFF.

Ten or more counts support this clonotype. The CDR3 sequence is CASSPPGTGTDTQYF. The DNA of the CDR3 is TGTGCCAGCTCACCACCTGGGACCGGCACAGATACGCAGTATTTT. This chain joins TRBV18 and TRBJ2-3; perhaps D is TRBD1 or TRBD2 (5 bases each). CDR3 size: 15 residues. With 0 bases removed from V and 1 base from J, the gap between germline ends came to 8 bases. Germline V gene sequence: CDR1 KGHSH, CDR2 LQKENI.

This clonotype has a handful of counts. This rearrangement joins TRBV3-1 to TRBJ1-2, with TRBD1 as a possible D gene (5 bases). CDR1 and CDR2 (germline): LGHDT, YNNKEL (reference sequence). V was clipped by 4 bases and J by 2 bases, with 14 bases between them. The CDR3 is 15 residues long. CDR3: CASSPDGGRNYGYTF. The CDR3 region has the DNA TGTGCCAGCAGCCCCGACGGGGGTCGAAACTATGGCTACACCTTC.

This clonotype was found a few times. The chain uses TRBV14 and TRBJ2-2; TRBD2 might be the D (5 bases). Per the germline V gene, CDR1 is SGHDN and CDR2 is FVKESK. V lost 1 base, J lost 4 bases, and 13 bases lay in between. The CDR3 consists of 16 residues. The CDR3 here is CASSQVGGITTGELFF. In DNA form, the CDR3 reads TGTGCCAGCAGCCAAGTCGGAGGCATCACCACCGGGGAGCTGTTTTTT.

This clonotype was recorded many times. A much more abundant neighbour one base away suggests this may be a read error. J is TRBJ2-3 and V is TRBV12-3 or TRBV12-4; D is tentatively TRBD1 or TRBD2 (6 bases each). Trimming removed 6 bases at V and 1 base at J, with 11 bases between. The CDR3 extends over 14 amino acids. This chain's CDR3 is CASSPGARTDTQYF. Here the CDR3 DNA reads TGTGCCAGCAGCCCGGGGGCCCGCACAGATACGCAGTATTTT.

The J gene is TRBJ1-1, the V gene TRBV24-1; 7 bases are a match to TRBD1. Trimming took 5 bases from V and 4 from J; bases not matched to a gene: 6. The CDR3 covers 14 residues. Germline-derived CDR1 and CDR2 are KGHDR and SFDVKD. The DNA for the CDR3 is TGTGCCACCAGTGGCGACTCAGGGGGCACTGAAGCTTTCTTT. Its protein is CATSGDSGGTEAFF.

The table lists this clonotype with a few counts. The V and J genes are TRBV2 and TRBJ2-5, with 7 bases aligning to TRBD1. The CDR3 contains 17 residues. Germline loops: CDR1 SNHLY, CDR2 FYNNEI. The CDR3 DNA reads TGTGCGTCAGCAGGGGGACCACTAGATTCGTACCAAGAGACCCAGTACTTC. This codes for CASAGGPLDSYQETQYF.

For the CDR3, the DNA is TGTGCCAGCAGCCAAGGGGATGGGAAGACAGGGGGTCCCAAAAACATTCAGTACTTC. Protein sequence: CASSQGDGKTGGPKNIQYF. The gene calls are TRBV4-2 and TRBJ2-4; 9 bases line up with TRBD1. CDR3 length: 19 amino acids. The V segment lost 1 base and the J segment 2 bases; nucleotides outside the gene matches: 12. CDR1 LGHNA and CDR2 YNFKEQ come from the germline V gene.

V gene TRBV9 combines with J gene TRBJ2-1; no clear D. Per germline, CDR1 SGDLS and CDR2 YYNGEE. The CDR3 is 15 amino acids. V was trimmed by 0 bases and J by 0 bases, leaving 7 bases between them. For the CDR3, the DNA is TGTGCCAGCAGCGTAGCTGGGATCTCCTACAATGAGCAGTTCTTC. Protein: CASSVAGISYNEQFF.

The sample holds many counts of this clonotype. V is TRBV27 and J is TRBJ2-2; weak D call: TRBD2 (8 bases). This CDR3 spans 16 amino acids. The germline V gene encodes CDR1 MNHEY and CDR2 SMNVEV (reference sequence). The V gene lost 7 bases and the J gene lost 0 bases, with 15 bases spanning the gap. In nucleotides, the CDR3 is TGTGCCAGCATCGGGAGGGGGACAGCGAACACCGGGGAGCTGTTTTTT. Residues: CASIGRGTANTGELFF.

J is TRBJ1-1 and V is TRBV6-5; D gene unclear. Germline CDR1 is MNHEY and CDR2 is SVGAGI. V was clipped by 6 bases and J by 4 bases, with 12 bases between them. The length of the CDR3 is 13 residues. The CDR3 nucleotides read TGTGCCAGCAGCCAACGGGAGCGCACTGAAGCTTTCTTT. It yields the protein CASSQRERTEAFF.

This clonotype appeared a few times. This chain uses TRBV6-1 with TRBJ1-1; D is unresolved. The CDR3 contains 13 residues. Germline V lookup: CDR1 MNHNS, CDR2 SASEGT. Trimming stripped 3 bases from V and 1 base from J, with 6 bases between. The CDR3 bases are TGTGCCAGCAGTGATGTCCCGAACACTGAAGCTTTCTTT. Its translation: CASSDVPNTEAFF.

This clonotype came up many times. The V gene is TRBV18, the J gene TRBJ2-4; D is unclear. Germline V gene data show CDR1 as KGHSH and CDR2 as LQKENI. The V gene lost 2 bases and the J gene lost 7 bases, with 9 bases spanning the gap. The CDR3 runs to 13 residues. As DNA, the CDR3 is TGTGCCAGCTCACCAACCGAAGGGAACATTCAGTACTTC. The encoded protein is CASSPTEGNIQYF. Full variable domain (missing parts from reference TRBV18 and TRBJ2-4): NAGVMQNPRHLVRRRGQEARLRCSPMKGHSHVYWYRQLPEEGLKFMVYLQKENIIDESGMPKERFSAEFPKEGPSILRIQQVVRGDSAAYFCASSPTEGNIQYFGAGTRLSVL.

This clonotype was seen only a few times. The V call is TRBV29-1, the J call TRBJ2-1, with TRBD2 matching 10 bases. Germline V lookup: CDR1 SQVTM, CDR2 ANQGSEA. The CDR3 has 15 amino acids. The J segment lost 8 bases and the V segment lost 4 bases, leaving 11 bases of the junction unmatched. The CDR3 coding sequence is TGCAGCGTTGTAGGGGAAAGCGGGAGGGCCTATGAGCAGTTCTTC. Protein sequence: CSVVGESGRAYEQFF.

This clonotype has more than one count but fewer than ten. This chain joins TRBV20-1 and TRBJ2-1; D uncertain. The CDR3 length is 12 residues. Per the germline V gene, CDR1 is DFQATT and CDR2 is SNEGSKA (reference sequence). Trimming shortened V by 2 bases and J by 8 bases, and 10 bases separated the two germline ends. The CDR3 nucleotides read TGCAGTGCTAGAAAAGACAACTATGAGCAGTTCTTC. This sequence encodes CSARKDNYEQFF.